The sequence of this T cell receptor beta chain was determined in a study of PD-1 blockade in classical Hodgkin lymphoma. Measured with immunoSEQ multiplex PCR; TCRdb has only the in-frame clones, and not every one. The table lists about 64,000 clones, 91% of them singletons. Germline loops: CDR1 SGHNT, CDR2 YYREEE (reference sequence). This CDR3 spans 17 amino acids. Trimming removed 5 bases from V and 13 bases from J; junction bases left unmatched: 24. Time point noted: cycle 4 day 1 (C4D1), after five to seven weeks of nivolumab. All trial patients relapsed after autologous stem cell transplantation.

The chain recombines TRBV5-4 with TRBJ1-1, with 9 bases lining up with TRBD1. This TCR derives from a human donor with classical Hodgkin lymphoma. Sequencing used peripheral blood mononuclear cells (PBMCs), obtained before the fourth cycle of nivolumab. In DNA form, the CDR3 reads TGTGCCAGCAGTCAAAGACGGGCGGGAACAGGGGGCATAGAGGTTTTCTTT. This sequence encodes CASSQRRAGTGGIEVFF. The entire variable domain, with the rest obtained from reference TRBV5-4 and TRBJ1-1, is as follows: ETGVTQSPTHLIKTRGQQVTLRCSSQSGHNTVSWYQQALGQGPQFIFQYYREEENGRGNFPPRFSGLQFPNYSSELNVNALELDDSALYLCASSQRRAGTGGIEVFFGQGTRLTVV.